This T cell receptor beta chain was recovered during a study of T-cell reconstitution after alpha-beta-depleted transplantation in children. General study results and limits: Reportedly, alpha-beta T cells present about two months post-transplant originated from several hundred expanded clones of graft origin.

Trimming removed 3 bases from V and 7 bases from J; junction bases left unmatched: 15. The CDR3 extends over 16 amino acids. It was with unique molecular identifiers that the TCRbeta library was prepared. Each CDR3 protein is one row after TCRdb ran MiXCR on the PCR reads. Found here are 190,000 or so distinct CDR3 sequences, roughly 6.3% of them singletons; the top ten hold about 5%. As for this clonotype: Its antigen is as yet unknown.

V is TRBV23-1 and J is TRBJ2-7, with 7 nucleotides matching TRBD1. TRBV23-1 is an ORF, and what it does is uncertain. The specimen comprised PBMCs, sampled before TCRalphabeta/CD19-depleted stem cell transplant. The sequence was obtained from a girl less than two years old with combined immunodeficiency, due to receive a stem cell transplant. The CDR3 sequence is CASSQSTGPIRLEQYF. The CDR3 nucleotides read TGCGCCAGCAGTCAGTCGACAGGGCCCATCAGGTTAGAGCAGTACTTC.